These T cell receptor beta chains were read from a single sample in a study of CD8 T cells in ankylosing spondylitis. TCRdb called the 5' RACE reads again in MiXCR, with one record for every CDR3 protein. Among fewer than 650,000 distinct CDR3 sequences listed, roughly 12% were seen once. The sequencing input was blood, either unsorted or a sorted T cell fraction (not recorded which). The receptor set was obtained from a male donor with ankylosing spondylitis. Each CDR3 is given with its conserved first and last residue. D genes are given only for firm matches. Size is stated for part of the rows, as once, few or many counts, or as a class when the clone is expanded.

few	-	TRBJ2-7	TRBV6-1	CASSEVNPYEQYF	TGTGCCAGCAGTGAAGTAAACCCCTACGAGCAGTACTTC
-	-	TRBJ2-1	TRBV27	CASSLSLGETYNEQFF	TGTGCCAGCAGTCTTTCCCTGGGGGAGACCTACAATGAGCAGTTCTTC
many	-	TRBJ2-1	TRBV20-1	CSARKAGLDYNEQFF	TGCAGTGCCAGGAAGGCGGGACTGGATTACAATGAGCAGTTCTTC
-	-	TRBJ1-2	TRBV28	CASSLNYGSYGYTF	TGTGCCAGCAGTTTGAACTATGGGAGTTATGGCTACACCTTC
few	-	TRBJ2-1	TRBV5-1	CASSPTGYGNEQFF	TGCGCCAGCAGCCCAACAGGGTACGGCAATGAGCAGTTCTTC
once	-	TRBJ2-7	TRBV7-9	CASSSGAYEQYF	TGTGCCAGCAGTTCCGGGGCCTACGAGCAGTACTTC
-	-	TRBJ1-2	TRBV7-9	CASSPDGLGYGYTF	TGTGCCAGCAGCCCAGATGGGCTGGGCTATGGCTACACCTTC
few	TRBD2	TRBJ2-1	TRBV12-3/TRBV12-4	CASTDPGTSGYNEQFF	TGTGCCAGCACTGATCCCGGGACTAGCGGTTACAATGAGCAGTTCTTC
-	-	TRBJ1-2	TRBV5-1	CASSPGATVDYGYTF	TGCGCCAGCAGCCCGGGTGCCACGGTGGACTATGGCTACACCTTC
few	TRBD1	TRBJ1-5	TRBV5-1	CASSLSGGRNQPQHF	TGCGCCAGCAGCTTATCAGGGGGACGCAATCAGCCCCAGCATTTT
-	TRBD2	TRBJ2-1	TRBV7-9	CASSLSPRGGEQFF	TGTGCCAGCAGCTTATCCCCACGGGGGGGTGAGCAGTTCTTC
-	-	TRBJ2-6	TRBV11-3	CASSFRAANVLTF	TGTGCCAGCAGCTTCAGGGCGGCCAACGTCCTGACTTTC
many	-	TRBJ1-5	TRBV7-9	CASTRDNQPQHF	TGTGCCAGTACGAGGGATAATCAGCCCCAGCATTTT
-	TRBD1	TRBJ2-4	TRBV20-1	CSARAETGRNIQYF	TGCAGTGCTAGAGCCGAGACAGGGCGGAACATTCAGTACTTC
-	-	TRBJ2-1	TRBV7-6	CASSMLGSYNEQFF	TGTGCCAGCAGCATGTTAGGCTCCTACAATGAGCAGTTCTTC
few	-	TRBJ2-2	TRBV27	CASSFLAYTGELFF	TGTGCCAGCAGTTTCTTGGCTTACACCGGGGAGCTGTTTTTT
few	TRBD1	TRBJ2-3	TRBV12-3/TRBV12-4	CASSRGQGITDTQYF	TGTGCCAGCAGTCGGGGACAGGGAATCACAGATACGCAGTATTTT
many	-	TRBJ2-1	TRBV29-1	CSVAPGSYNEQFF	TGCAGCGTAGCGCCGGGCTCCTACAATGAGCAGTTCTTC
-	-	TRBJ2-3	TRBV3-1	CASSLGRLRTDTQYF	TGTGCCAGCAGCCTTGGACGGTTACGCACAGATACGCAGTATTTT
few	-	TRBJ2-3	TRBV7-8	CASSLEVRGPRAADTQYF	TGTGCCAGCAGCTTAGAAGTACGGGGCCCACGCGCAGCAGATACGCAGTATTTT
-	-	TRBJ2-5	TRBV27	CASSFYGRGTEETQYF	TGTGCCAGCAGTTTTTATGGTAGGGGGACGGAGGAGACCCAGTACTTC
-	-	TRBJ1-1	TRBV20-1	CGARRPTGTEAFF	TGCGGTGCTAGACGCCCTACGGGGACTGAAGCTTTCTTT
few	-	TRBJ2-1	TRBV4-1	CASSQGVVGEQFF	TGCGCCAGCAGCCAAGGGGTCGTAGGTGAGCAGTTCTTC
many	-	TRBJ2-7	TRBV10-2	CASSSGPGSSYEQYF	TGCGCCAGCAGTTCCGGCCCGGGGAGCTCCTACGAGCAGTACTTC
few	-	TRBJ2-1	TRBV7-8	CASSPYARDNEQFF	TGTGCCAGCAGCCCGTACGCTAGAGACAATGAGCAGTTCTTC
-	TRBD2	TRBJ2-3	TRBV2	CASRAPLADSTDTQYF	TGTGCCAGCAGAGCCCCACTAGCGGATAGCACAGATACGCAGTATTTT
many	-	TRBJ1-5	TRBV12-3/TRBV12-4	CASRPDSHSNQPQHF	TGTGCCAGCAGACCGGACAGTCATAGCAATCAGCCCCAGCATTTT
-	-	TRBJ2-1	TRBV20-1	CSANTVLLYNEQFF	TGCAGTGCCAACACGGTTCTCCTATACAATGAGCAGTTCTTC
many	-	TRBJ2-1	TRBV11-2	CASSLGSGAGTSYNEQFF	TGTGCCAGCAGCTTAGGTTCGGGGGCTGGTACCTCCTACAATGAGCAGTTCTTC
many	-	TRBJ2-2	TRBV12-3/TRBV12-4	CASSFGRGNTGELFF	TGTGCCAGCAGTTTTGGAAGGGGGAACACCGGGGAGCTGTTTTTT
few	-	TRBJ2-6	TRBV20-1	CSAPLGGVPGANVLTF	TGCAGTGCTCCTTTGGGAGGCGTCCCTGGGGCCAACGTCCTGACTTTC
-	-	TRBJ2-5	TRBV21-1	CASPGVESETQYF	TGTGCCAGTCCGGGGGTTGAGAGCGAGACCCAGTACTTC
-	TRBD2	TRBJ2-2	TRBV4-1	CASSQSSGSTGELFF	TGCGCCAGCAGCCAATCTAGCGGGAGCACCGGGGAGCTGTTTTTT
few	-	TRBJ1-4	TRBV25-1	CASSEWSGIGEKLFF	TGTGCCAGCAGTGAATGGTCGGGGATTGGGGAAAAACTGTTTTTT
few	-	TRBJ1-1	TRBV20-1	CSAPLLDRAWGTEAFF	TGCAGTGCTCCCCTACTGGACAGAGCATGGGGCACTGAAGCTTTCTTT
few	-	TRBJ2-1	TRBV5-5	CASSSGLSSYNEQFF	TGTGCCAGCAGCTCGGGACTCTCTTCTTACAATGAGCAGTTCTTC
many	-	TRBJ1-3	TRBV11-1	CASSLGPGQLGGLSSGNTIYF	TGTGCCAGCAGCTTAGGACCCGGACAGCTGGGGGGATTAAGCTCTGGAAACACCATATATTTT
few	TRBD2	TRBJ2-1	TRBV5-1	CASSLRLAGAHEQFF	TGCGCCAGCAGCCTCCGACTAGCGGGAGCTCACGAGCAGTTCTTC
many	-	TRBJ2-2	TRBV7-9	CASSALANTGELFF	TGTGCCAGCAGCGCACTAGCAAACACCGGGGAGCTGTTTTTT
many	TRBD2	TRBJ2-5	TRBV4-2	CASSSLLAGGETQYF	TGTGCCAGCAGTAGCTTACTAGCGGGAGGAGAGACCCAGTACTTC
few	-	TRBJ2-7	TRBV15	CATSRVEDSYEQYF	TGTGCCACCAGCAGAGTGGAGGACTCCTACGAGCAGTACTTC
-	-	TRBJ1-5	TRBV6-6	CASRGGMGQPQHF	TGTGCCAGCAGGGGAGGGATGGGTCAGCCCCAGCATTTT
many	-	TRBJ2-1	TRBV18	CASSPPNRADEQFF	TGTGCCAGCTCACCACCAAACCGGGCGGATGAGCAGTTCTTC
-	TRBD2	TRBJ2-1	TRBV20-1	CCANPRGSSYNEQFF	TGCTGTGCCAACCCCCGCGGGAGCTCCTACAATGAGCAGTTCTTC
-	-	TRBJ2-2	TRBV11-2	CASSLETMNTGELFF	TGTGCCAGCAGCTTAGAAACGATGAACACCGGGGAGCTGTTTTTT
few	-	TRBJ1-2	TRBV4-1	CASSQEVWLGYGYTF	TGCGCCAGCAGCCAAGAGGTGTGGTTGGGGTATGGCTACACCTTC
-	TRBD2	TRBJ2-3	TRBV20-1	CSASRMTSGSTDTQYF	TGCAGTGCTAGCCGGATGACTAGCGGGAGCACAGATACGCAGTATTTT
-	-	TRBJ2-5	TRBV5-5	CASSLYARAQETQYF	TGTGCCAGCAGCTTGTATGCCAGGGCCCAAGAGACCCAGTACTTC
-	-	TRBJ2-1	TRBV7-2	CASSWAWAQFF	TGTGCCAGCAGCTGGGCTTGGGCGCAGTTCTTC
few	TRBD1	TRBJ1-4	TRBV5-1	CASSLAGTDNEKLFF	TGCGCCAGCAGCTTGGCCGGGACAGATAATGAAAAACTGTTTTTT
-	-	TRBJ1-4	TRBV28	CASSLRQIEKLFF	TGTGCCAGCAGCCTTCGACAGATTGAAAAACTGTTTTTT
few	TRBD2	TRBJ2-1	TRBV11-2	CASSLRELSPNEQFF	TGTGCCAGCAGCTTGCGGGAGCTTAGCCCCAATGAGCAGTTCTTC
many	-	TRBJ2-4	TRBV12-3/TRBV12-4	CASSLSLAKNIQYF	TGTGCCAGCAGTCTCTCTTTGGCCAAAAACATTCAGTACTTC
few	-	TRBJ2-2	TRBV7-8	CASSSIGAARTGGELFF	TGTGCCAGCAGCTCCATCGGCGCGGCTAGAACGGGCGGGGAGCTGTTTTTT
many	-	TRBJ2-6	TRBV12-3/TRBV12-4	CASNLVGGANVLTF	TGTGCCAGCAACCTGGTGGGCGGGGCCAACGTCCTGACTTTC